These 28 T cell receptor beta chains originate from one sample sequenced in a study of T cell clonality in common variable immunodeficiency. The method was immunoSEQ multiplex PCR; TCRdb's version includes in-frame clones alone and lacks a portion of them. Altogether tens of thousands of clones were found in the sample, and no singletons occur. The sequencing input was peripheral blood mononuclear cells. Source of these receptors: a person aged 18-70 years in good health.

This clone was seen many times. Read sequence stops 3 residues before the CDR3 end, and the germline J gene provides the missing end. This chain uses TRBV19 with TRBJ1-1, with 7 bases fitting TRBD1. There are 15 residues in the CDR3. Trimming cost V 4 bases and J 3 bases; bases outside gene matches: 8. In germline, CDR1 is LNHDA, CDR2 SQIVND (reference sequence). The CDR3 sequence is CASSTPGGGHTEAFF. CDR3 DNA, as far as it was read: TGTGCCAGTAGTACCCCAGGGGGTGGGCACACTGAA.

In this sample, this clone turned up many times. With the read ending 3 residues before the CDR3 end, the germline J gene is used to fill in that end. This chain uses TRBV19 with TRBJ2-2; D is possibly TRBD2 (6 bases). This CDR3 contains 15 residues. Deletions cut 3 bases from V and 6 bases from J, with 14 bases between. Germline CDR1 reads LNHDA; CDR2 reads SQIVND (reference sequence). The CDR3 loop is CASSMGLAPAGELFF. The covered CDR3 bases are TGTGCCAGTAGTATGGGACTGGCCCCGGCCGGGGAG.

This clone came up many times. The DNA ends 3 residues before the CDR3 does, and the rest of the CDR3 is filled in from the germline J gene. V usage is TRBV19 and J usage is TRBJ2-5; D is possibly TRBD1 (5 bases). The CDR3 contains 15 residues. V lost 7 bases and J 5 bases, leaving 20 bases between the germline ends. CDR1 is LNHDA and CDR2 is SQIVND in the germline V gene (reference sequence). The CDR3 sequence: CASNSQAGPWETQYF. The sequenced CDR3 bases are TGTGCCAGTAATTCACAGGCAGGACCTTGGGAGACC. The whole variable domain, remainder taken from reference TRBV19 and TRBJ2-5, is DGGITQSPKYLFRKEGQNVTLSCEQNLNHDAMYWYRQDPGQGLRLIYYSQIVNDFQKGDIAEGYSVSREKKESFPLTVTSAQKNPTAFYLCASNSQAGPWETQYFGPGTRLLVL.

This clone was detected ten times or more. The read terminates 3 residues ahead of where the CDR3 ends, so the germline J gene completes it. This chain joins TRBV20-1 and TRBJ2-3, with a weak D call TRBD2 (5 bases). The germline gives CDR1 DFQATT, CDR2 SNEGSKA (reference sequence). The CDR3 sequence is 16 residues long. Trimming left V 1 base short and J 3 bases short, with 17 bases between. CDR3 bases read: TGCAGTGCTAGAGGGGTGGCTAGCTCCGAAACAGATACG. The encoded protein is CSARGVASSETDT. The full CDR3 protein is CSARGVASSETDTQYF.

Comments on this clone: A much larger clone sits a single nucleotide away, making a read error possible. The sequence runs out 3 residues before the end of the CDR3; the remainder is reconstructed from the germline J gene. The rearrangement joins TRBV2 to TRBJ2-7, with D possibly matching TRBD2 (6 bases). Looked up from germline, CDR1 is SNHLY and CDR2 is FYNNEI. V was shortened by 1 base and J by 6 bases, with 13 bases between the two germline ends. The CDR3 contains 14 residues. The covered CDR3 bases are TGTGCCAGCAGTGAAGGGCAGGAGGAGGGCGAG. This codes for CASSEGQEEGE. The whole CDR3 protein reads CASSEGQEEGEQYF.

This clone was counted at least ten times. The CDR3 end falls 3 residues outside the read, so it is completed with the germline J gene. The gene calls are TRBV20-1 and TRBJ1-4; 12 positions agree with TRBD1. The CDR3 totals 14 residues. J lost 10 bases, V lost 0 bases, and 3 bases had no gene match. Germline CDR1 DFQATT, CDR2 SNEGSKA (reference sequence). Here the CDR3 reads CSARDKGQGAKLFF. Incomplete CDR3 DNA: TGCAGTGCTAGAGATAAGGGACAGGGGGCAAAA.

CDR3 protein: CASSKTDTGELFF. CDR3 DNA (partial): TGTGCCAGCAGCAAGACAGACACCGGGGAG. The chain combines TRBV7-9 with TRBJ2-2, with a weak D call TRBD1 (5 bases). Coverage ceases 3 residues before the CDR3 finishes, and the germline J gene fills in the end. The germline V gene has CDR1 SEHNR and CDR2 FQNEAQ (reference sequence). The germline V and J ends were trimmed by 5 bases and 3 bases, with 7 bases remaining between them. CDR3 length equals 13 residues.

This clone was found many times. Coverage ceases 3 residues before the CDR3 finishes, and the germline J gene fills in the end. The chain employs TRBV19 and TRBJ2-1; 15 nucleotides line up with TRBD2. This CDR3 region has 16 residues. The germline V gene encodes CDR1 LNHDA and CDR2 SQIVND (reference sequence). The V gene end was trimmed by 5 bases and the J gene end by 9 bases; junction bases not matched to a gene: 8. CDR3 DNA (partial): TGTGCCAGTAGTCCTTGGACTAGCGGGGGGGTAGGTGAG. It translates to CASSPWTSGGVGE. The full CDR3 protein reads CASSPWTSGGVGEQFF.

This clone was counted ten times or more. The observed sequence ends 3 residues before the CDR3 terminus, with the missing tail filled in from the germline J gene. This chain connects TRBV9 to TRBJ2-5; 7 bases match TRBD1. This CDR3 is built from 13 residues. CDR1 SGDLS and CDR2 YYNGEE come from the germline V gene. V lost 4 bases, J lost 2 bases, and 2 bases stayed unmatched. CDR3 bases read: TGTGCCAGCAGCTTGGGACAGCAAGAGACC. Its translation: CASSLGQQET. The CDR3 reads in full as CASSLGQQETQYF.

The sample holds a few counts of this clone. The germline gene is not matched at one end of the junction; a read error may be the cause. Read coverage stops 3 residues before the CDR3 terminus; the germline J gene supplies the remainder. The chain joins TRBV5-6 to TRBJ2-3, with D maybe TRBD1 (6 bases). The CDR3 is 14 amino acids. CDR1 and CDR2 (germline): SGHDT, YYEEEE. The CDR3 loop reads CASSPSTGPETQYF. The sequenced CDR3 bases are TGTGCCAGCAGCCCCAGCACAGGGCCAGAGACG. The entire variable domain, with the rest obtained from reference TRBV5-6 and TRBJ2-3, is as follows: DAGVTQSPTHLIKTRGQQVTLRCSPKSGHDTVSWYQQALGQGPQFIFQYYEEEERQRGNFPDRFSGHQFPNYSSELNVNALLLGDSALYLCASSPSTGPETQYFGPGTRLTVL.

This clone was seen only a few times. The CDR3 end is not reached by the read, which stops 3 residues before it; the germline J gene fills it in. The chain recombines TRBV5-1 with TRBJ2-2, with D possibly TRBD2 on 5 matching bases. In germline, CDR1 is SGHRS, CDR2 YFSETQ. The CDR3 spans 16 residues. With 2 bases removed from V and 3 bases from J, the gap between germline ends came to 14 bases. The CDR3 here is CASSFQAAADTGELFF. The CDR3 DNA, read in part, is TGCGCCAGCAGCTTTCAAGCGGCGGCGGACACCGGGGAG.

This clone was observed many times. The observed sequence ends 3 residues before the CDR3 terminus, with the missing tail filled in from the germline J gene. The V call is TRBV2, the J call TRBJ1-2; TRBD1 is a possible D gene (6 bases). The CDR3 covers 13 residues. V was clipped by 6 bases and J by 0 bases, with 8 bases between them. Looked up from germline, CDR1 is SNHLY and CDR2 is FYNNEI. The chain's CDR3 is CASRQGSNYGYTF. CDR3 DNA, as far as it was read: TGTGCCAGCAGACAGGGATCTAACTATGGC.

This clone was counted only a few times. Coverage ceases 3 residues before the CDR3 finishes, and the germline J gene fills in the end. J is TRBJ2-2 and V is TRBV7-8; weak D call: TRBD1 (5 bases). CDR3 size: 14 residues. Trimming removed 4 bases at V and 6 bases at J, with 12 bases between. In germline, CDR1 is SGHVS, CDR2 FQNEAQ. CDR3 protein: CASSSAQGPGELFF. CDR3 bases read: TGTGCCAGCAGCTCGGCCCAGGGCCCCGGGGAG.

This clone has a count of ten or more. The read is 3 residues too short to cover the CDR3 end, so that end is filled in from the germline J gene. The chain employs TRBV18 and TRBJ2-5; TRBD2 might be the D (6 bases). Germline CDR1 KGHSH, CDR2 LQKENI. The CDR3 covers 15 residues. The V end was cut by 6 bases, the J end by 5 bases, with 19 bases between. The CDR3 region is CASSRVGSRGETQYF. The CDR3 DNA, read in part, is TGTGCCAGCTCTCGCGTTGGATCCCGGGGGGAGACC.

For this clone: The missing CDR3 end, 3 residues past where the read stops, is filled in from the germline J gene. The rearrangement links TRBV6-2 or TRBV6-3 to TRBJ2-2; 7 bases fit TRBD2. Losses at the gene ends were 10 bases for V and 3 bases for J; bases not matched to a gene: 5. Germline loops: CDR1 MNHEY, CDR2 SVGEGT. The CDR3 runs 13 residues. Here the CDR3 reads CATLAAYTGELFF. CDR3 DNA, as far as it was read: TGTGCCACCCTAGCGGCTTACACCGGGGAG.

The sample holds many counts of this clone. The CDR3 extends 3 residues past the end of the read, so its final part is completed from the germline J gene. The chain uses TRBV20-1 and TRBJ2-2; D is unresolved. V was clipped by 3 bases and J by 6 bases, with 11 bases between them. CDR1 DFQATT and CDR2 SNEGSKA come from the germline V gene (reference sequence). The CDR3 is made up of 13 amino acids. The sequenced part of the CDR3 DNA is TGCAGTGCTAGGCGGCCGGATCCCGGGGAG. Translation gives CSARRPDPGE. The whole CDR3 reads CSARRPDPGELFF.

This clone was detected only a few times. One end of the junction varies from germline; a read error may be responsible. With the read ending 3 residues before the CDR3 end, the germline J gene is used to fill in that end. The V call is TRBV19, the J call TRBJ2-3; 9 bases fit TRBD1. CDR1 LNHDA and CDR2 SQIVND come from the germline V gene (reference sequence). This CDR3 is 16 amino acids long. Here the CDR3 reads CARRPGTGPTTDTQYF. The part of the CDR3 DNA that was read is TGTGCCCGTAGACCGGGGACAGGGCCCACGACAGATACG.

Of note for this clone: The CDR3 end is not reached by the read, which stops 3 residues before it; the germline J gene fills it in. The gene calls are TRBV11-3 and TRBJ2-7; TRBD2 matches 13 bases. Germline V CDR1 and CDR2: SGHNT, YENEEA. This CDR3 comprises 15 residues. The ends lost 6 bases at V and 3 bases at J; junction bases unmatched: 5. The part of the CDR3 DNA that was read is TGTGCCAGCAGTCCCGGACTAGCGGGAGTCTACGAG. Residues: CASSPGLAGVYE. The CDR3, in full, reads CASSPGLAGVYEQYF.

Regarding this clone: The missing CDR3 end, 3 residues past where the read stops, is filled in from the germline J gene. J is TRBJ1-2 and V is TRBV18; 7 nucleotides align to TRBD1. Germline assignment: CDR1 KGHSH and CDR2 LQKENI. Unmatched junction bases numbered 11, after V lost 3 bases and J lost 4 bases. The CDR3 runs 16 residues. The DNA read from the CDR3 is TGTGCCAGCTCACCCAATACAGGGGCGGGCTTCTATGGC. Translated: CASSPNTGAGFYG. The CDR3, in full, reads CASSPNTGAGFYGYTF.

The table lists this clone with many counts. The sequence runs out 3 residues before the end of the CDR3; the remainder is reconstructed from the germline J gene. The chain couples TRBV6-1 to TRBJ2-7; TRBD2 matches at 11 bases. CDR1 and CDR2 (germline): MNHNS, SASEGT. The CDR3 contains 15 residues. J gave up 3 bases and V 4 bases, and 5 bases lay outside the gene matches. The CDR3 region is CASSAPGLADYEQYF. CDR3 DNA, as far as it was read: TGTGCCAGCAGTGCACCGGGACTAGCGGACTACGAG.

Ten or more counts support this clone. The read terminates 3 residues ahead of where the CDR3 ends, so the germline J gene completes it. The chain employs TRBV4-1 and TRBJ2-3, with TRBD1 identical over 12 bases. There are 17 residues in the CDR3. Trimming cost V 7 bases and J 5 bases; bases outside gene matches: 13. CDR1 is MGHRA, CDR2 YSYEKL, per germline. The CDR3 loop reads CASNSGTGGARRDTQYF. Partial CDR3 DNA: TGCGCCAGCAACTCCGGGACAGGGGGCGCCAGGAGAGATACG.

The table lists this clone with many counts. The read terminates 3 residues before the CDR3 end, so the remaining end is supplied by the germline J gene. V usage is TRBV20-1 and J usage is TRBJ2-5, with 9 bases matching TRBD2. Germline loops: CDR1 DFQATT, CDR2 SNEGSKA (reference sequence). The CDR3 is 13 amino acids. V gave up 7 bases and J gave up 4 bases; unmatched junction bases: 7. CDR3 amino acids: CSGLYSGRETQYF. Incomplete CDR3 DNA: TGCAGTGGACTATATAGCGGGAGAGAGACC.

This clone appeared many times. The CDR3 end is not reached by the read, which stops 3 residues before it; the germline J gene fills it in. The chain links TRBV7-9 to TRBJ2-5, with 8 nucleotides matching TRBD1. Germline CDR1 reads SEHNR; CDR2 reads FQNEAQ (reference sequence). The CDR3 is 14 amino acids. Unmatched junction bases numbered 13, after V lost 11 bases and J lost 5 bases. The CDR3: CASDKTGQGETQYF. The sequenced part of the CDR3 DNA is TGTGCCTCCGACAAGACAGGACAGGGCGAGACC.

This clone was seen repeatedly, ten times or more. The read is 3 residues too short to cover the CDR3 end, so that end is filled in from the germline J gene. The chain couples TRBV4-1 to TRBJ2-7, with 9 bases identical to TRBD2. In germline, CDR1 is MGHRA, CDR2 YSYEKL. V shed 2 bases and J 3 bases; nucleotides not matched to a gene: 5. CDR3 length: 15 residues. Here the CDR3 reads CASSQLSSGGYEQYF. The part of the CDR3 DNA that was read is TGCGCCAGCAGCCAACTCAGTAGCGGGGGCTACGAG.

This clone was observed many times. From the germline J gene comes the end of the CDR3, since the read stops 3 residues before it. The rearrangement joins TRBV5-4 to TRBJ2-3, with 7 bases lining up with TRBD1. J was trimmed by 7 bases and V by 5 bases; bases with no gene match: 13. Germline assignment: CDR1 SGHNT and CDR2 YYREEE (reference sequence). This CDR3 has 15 residues. The DNA read from the CDR3 is TGTGCCAGCAGACGATCCCAGGGGGTCGTGAATACG. Protein: CASRRSQGVVNT. The whole CDR3 protein reads CASRRSQGVVNTQYF.

This clone was found many times. Read coverage stops 3 residues before the CDR3 terminus; the germline J gene supplies the remainder. This chain joins TRBV7-8 and TRBJ2-7; 7 positions agree with TRBD1. J lost 0 bases, V lost 3 bases, and 8 bases had no gene match. Germline CDR1 SGHVS, CDR2 FQNEAQ. There are 16 residues in the CDR3. The part of the CDR3 DNA that was read is TGTGCCAGCAGCTTCACCGCCCGACAGGGCTCCTACGAG. This codes for CASSFTARQGSYE. The whole CDR3 protein is CASSFTARQGSYEQYF.

This clone was seen many times. The CDR3 end falls 3 residues outside the read, so it is completed with the germline J gene. The gene calls are TRBV30 and TRBJ2-1; D might be TRBD1 (6 bases). In germline, CDR1 is GTSNPN, CDR2 SVGIG (reference sequence). CDR3 length: 16 amino acids. V was shortened by 0 bases and J by 7 bases, with 19 bases between the two germline ends. The CDR3 DNA, read in part, is TGTGCCTGGAGTGTTACAGGGAAAGGGGGACGGAATGAG. Its translation: CAWSVTGKGGRNE. The entire CDR3 is CAWSVTGKGGRNEQFF.

At least ten counts were recorded for this clone. The CDR3 end lies 3 residues beyond the end of the read and is filled in from the germline J gene. The genes are TRBV19 and TRBJ2-2; D is possibly TRBD1 (6 bases). V was trimmed by 5 bases and J by 3 bases, leaving 13 bases between them. CDR3 length: 15 residues. Germline lookup yields CDR1 LNHDA and CDR2 SQIVND (reference sequence). The CDR3 bases that were read are TGTGCCAGTAGTCCCATGGACAGACACACCGGGGAG. Translating gives CASSPMDRHTGE. The entire CDR3 reads CASSPMDRHTGELFF. Using reference TRBV19 and TRBJ2-2 for the parts outside the CDR3, the full variable domain is DGGITQSPKYLFRKEGQNVTLSCEQNLNHDAMYWYRQDPGQGLRLIYYSQIVNDFQKGDIAEGYSVSREKKESFPLTVTSAQKNPTAFYLCASSPMDRHTGELFFGEGSRLTVL.